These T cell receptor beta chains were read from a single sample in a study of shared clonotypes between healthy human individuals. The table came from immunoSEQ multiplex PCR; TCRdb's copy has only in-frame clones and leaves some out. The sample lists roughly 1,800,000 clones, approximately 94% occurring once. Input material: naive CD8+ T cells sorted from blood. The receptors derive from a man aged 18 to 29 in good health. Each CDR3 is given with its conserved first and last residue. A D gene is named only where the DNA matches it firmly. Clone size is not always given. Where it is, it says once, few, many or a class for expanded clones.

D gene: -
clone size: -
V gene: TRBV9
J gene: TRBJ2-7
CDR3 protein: CASSAGGENYEQYF
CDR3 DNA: TGTGCCAGCAGCGCTGGAGGAGAAAACTACGAGCAGTACTTC

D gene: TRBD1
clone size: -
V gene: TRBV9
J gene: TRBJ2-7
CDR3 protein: CASSVGQGDEQYF
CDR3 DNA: TGTGCCAGCAGCGTAGGACAGGGGGACGAGCAGTACTTC

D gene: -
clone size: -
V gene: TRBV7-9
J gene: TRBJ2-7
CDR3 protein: CASSTLYEQYF
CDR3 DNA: TGTGCCAGCAGCACACTCTACGAGCAGTACTTC

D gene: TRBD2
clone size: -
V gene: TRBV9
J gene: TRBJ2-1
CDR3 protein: CASSVGDSGGRYEQFF
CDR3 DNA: TGTGCCAGCAGCGTAGGGGATAGCGGGGGACGATATGAGCAGTTCTTC

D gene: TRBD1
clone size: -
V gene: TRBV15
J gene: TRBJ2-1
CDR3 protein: CATSPSGTGSNEQFF
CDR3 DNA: TGTGCCACCAGCCCCTCAGGGACAGGGAGTAATGAGCAGTTCTTC

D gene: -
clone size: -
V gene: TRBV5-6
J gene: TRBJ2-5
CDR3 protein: CASSADRGETQYF
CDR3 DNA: TGTGCCAGCAGCGCGGACAGAGGGGAGACCCAGTACTTC

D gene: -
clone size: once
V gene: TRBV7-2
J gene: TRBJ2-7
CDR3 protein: CASSPFGQFYEQYF
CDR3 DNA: TGTGCCAGCAGCCCGTTTGGCCAGTTCTACGAGCAGTACTTC

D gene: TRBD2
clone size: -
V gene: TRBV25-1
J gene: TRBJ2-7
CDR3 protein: CASSAAGRDEQYF
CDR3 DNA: TGTGCCAGCAGTGCGGCAGGGAGGGACGAGCAGTACTTC

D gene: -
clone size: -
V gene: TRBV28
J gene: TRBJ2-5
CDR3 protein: CASSLGAMGSHQETQYF
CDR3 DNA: TGTGCCAGCAGTTTAGGGGCAATGGGATCTCACCAAGAGACCCAGTACTTC

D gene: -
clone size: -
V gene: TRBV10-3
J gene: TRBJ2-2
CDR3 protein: CAISEGGSTGELFF
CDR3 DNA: TGTGCCATCAGTGAAGGGGGATCGACCGGGGAGCTGTTTTTT

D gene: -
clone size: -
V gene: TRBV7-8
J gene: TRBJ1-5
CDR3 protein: CASSLGRGLSNQPQHF
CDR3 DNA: TGTGCCAGCAGCTTAGGTCGGGGATTGAGCAATCAGCCCCAGCATTTT

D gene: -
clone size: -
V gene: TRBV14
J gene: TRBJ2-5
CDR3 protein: CASSHQGWAETQYF
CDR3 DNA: TGTGCCAGCAGCCACCAGGGGTGGGCAGAGACCCAGTACTTC

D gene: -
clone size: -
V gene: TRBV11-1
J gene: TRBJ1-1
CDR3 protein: CASSSTFSNTEAFF
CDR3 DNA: TGTGCCAGCAGCTCGACCTTCTCGAACACTGAAGCTTTCTTT

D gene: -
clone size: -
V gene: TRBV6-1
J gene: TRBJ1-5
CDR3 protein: CASSEFGAGNQPQHF
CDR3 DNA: TGTGCCAGCAGTGAATTCGGGGCTGGCAATCAGCCCCAGCATTTT

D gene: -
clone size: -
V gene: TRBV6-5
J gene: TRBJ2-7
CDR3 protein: CASSYFRGPSYEQYF
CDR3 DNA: TGTGCCAGCAGTTACTTCCGGGGGCCATCCTACGAGCAGTACTTC

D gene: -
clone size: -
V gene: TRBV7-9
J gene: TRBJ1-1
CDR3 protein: CASSQGSQAFF
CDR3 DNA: TGTGCCAGCAGTCAAGGGAGTCAAGCTTTCTTT

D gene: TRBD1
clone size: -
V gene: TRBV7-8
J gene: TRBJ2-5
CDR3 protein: CASSARDRAQETQYF
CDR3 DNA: TGTGCCAGCAGCGCCCGGGACAGGGCTCAAGAGACCCAGTACTTC

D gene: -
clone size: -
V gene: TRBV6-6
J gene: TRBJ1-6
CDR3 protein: CASSHLEGDSPLHF
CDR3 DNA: TGTGCCAGCAGTCACCTGGAAGGGGATTCACCCCTCCACTTT

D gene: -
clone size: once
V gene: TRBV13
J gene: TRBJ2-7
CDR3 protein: CASSLGPPGAGTYEQYF
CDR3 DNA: TGTGCCAGCAGCTTAGGACCTCCGGGCGCCGGGACCTACGAGCAGTACTTC